This TCR beta chain stems from a study of PD-1 blockade in classical Hodgkin lymphoma. Study findings and constraints: Undefined causes, possibly disease activity or prior therapy, underlie the repertoire differences. With CD4+ cells, TCR diversity rose significantly by C4D1, but not with CD8+ cells. Exclusion was applied to patients who started nivolumab under 1 year after ASCT.

With respect to this clone: Antigen: not known.

Measured with immunoSEQ multiplex PCR; TCRdb has only the in-frame clones, and not every one. The sample has about 150,000 clones, about 78% seen once. Relapse was seen in all patients after autologous stem cell transplantation, and brentuximab vedotin exposure was variable. This CDR3 has 16 residues. Per the germline V gene, CDR1 is SNHLY and CDR2 is FYNNEI. Trimming cost V 5 bases and J 1 base, with 12 bases left between them. The chain carries TRBV2 and TRBJ2-6; a possible D gene is TRBD1 (6 bases). This TCR was sampled from a human donor with classical Hodgkin lymphoma. Sequences were derived from peripheral blood mononuclear cells (PBMCs), sampled before the second cycle of nivolumab. CDR3 loop: CASSIAQGSGANVLTF. The CDR3, as DNA: TGTGCCAGCAGTATAGCACAGGGATCTGGGGCCAACGTCCTGACTTTC. Full variable domain (rest looked up from reference TRBV2 and TRBJ2-6): EPEVTQTPSHQVTQMGQEVILRCVPISNHLYFYWYRQILGQKVEFLVSFYNNEISEKSEIFDDQFSVERPDGSNFTLKIRSTKLEDSAMYFCASSIAQGSGANVLTFGAGSRLTVL.